Presented here are 2 T cell receptor beta chains from one specimen sequenced in a study of regulatory T cells in long-lasting Graves disease. HTBI primers from iRepertoire and Arm-PCR of CDR3 regions yielded the TCR beta libraries. In TCRdb, the multiplex PCR reads were re-called with MiXCR into one record per CDR3 protein. The sample lists nearly 350,000 distinct CDR3 sequences; around a fifth were seen once. Sample time point: persistent/refractory GD, antithyroid drugs over 5 years with positive TRAb. From RNA extracted from PBMCs, the TCR library was made. Source: peripheral blood mononuclear cells (PBMCs), taken when the disease was refractory, from a patient treated with antithyroid drugs. Receptor source: a female donor with Graves disease.

On this clonotype: A far larger clone lies a single base away; this is likely a read error. This rearrangement joins TRBV6-2 or TRBV6-3 to TRBJ2-6; D unclear. The CDR3 has 16 amino acids. Germline V gene data show CDR1 as MNHEY and CDR2 as SVGEGT. V gave up 2 bases and J gave up 5 bases, with 13 bases separating them. The CDR3 coding sequence is TGTGCCAGCAGTTACCTTCTATCATCTAGGGCCAACGTCCTGACTTTC. Translation: CASSYLLSSRANVLTF.

This clonotype has a count of ten or more. The chain couples TRBV7-3 to TRBJ1-1, with a tentative D call TRBD1 (6 bases). Germline assignment: CDR1 SGHTA and CDR2 FQGTGA. The CDR3 loop spans 15 amino acids. The V end lost 2 bases, the J end lost 1 base, and 11 bases lay between the germline ends. The CDR3 spells CASSLLGGPNTEAFF. The CDR3 DNA is TGTGCCAGCAGCTTATTGGGGGGCCCGAACACTGAAGCTTTCTTT.